This TCR beta chain was retrieved from a study of human T cells and chemical hapten exposure. Across the study: Small differences in pooled library volume mainly drove the variation in TCR yields per sample.

This clonotype has ten or more counts. The antigen remains unidentified. Individual cDNA molecules had unique molecular identifiers attached to them by the library. TCRdb fed the RACE reads into MiXCR, producing one record per CDR3 protein. The table lists under 50,000 distinct CDR3 sequences, roughly 3.5% of them singletons, with around 6% in the top ten. Time point indicated: healthy volunteer bleed at 6 weeks. The total RNA was obtained from whole blood that was not fractionated. The CDR3 runs to 14 residues. CDR1 is SNHLY and CDR2 is FYNNEI in the germline V gene. The V and J ends lost 7 bases and 4 bases respectively, with 14 bases between them. Overall study results and limits: With regard to DPC sensitization, TCRs above 1 in 1000 frequency did not change.

Sample: whole blood. The receptor was isolated from a human donor in good health. Some clones in this sample may be carry-over from other donors' samples. V and J are TRBV2 and TRBJ1-5; possibly TRBD1 for D (6 bases). CDR3 DNA sequence: TGTGCCAGCACCCCTTCAGGGGTGAATCAGCCCCAGCATTTT. The encoded protein is CASTPSGVNQPQHF.